This TCR beta chain was obtained from a study of T cells in Graves' hyperthyroidism and ophthalmopathy. Study-wide findings and caveats: For ophthalmopathy, model prediction preceded onset by a median roughly 5.9 months. Blood also held most thyroid clonotypes expanded beyond 0.001.

Details on this clonotype: Its antigen remains unknown.

Regions amplified from RNA transcripts were the TCR beta CDR3 regions. First-round RT-PCR of the TCR CDR3 relied on the HTBI primer set. In TCRdb, the multiplex PCR reads were re-called with MiXCR into one record per CDR3 protein. The data show approximately 700,000 distinct CDR3 sequences, with just under 45% seen just once and less than 9.5% held by the top ten. The length of the CDR3 is 14 residues. V lost 1 base and J 2 bases, leaving 3 bases between the germline ends. This receptor was obtained from an adult man with Graves' disease, either hyperthyroidism or ophthalmopathy (not recorded which). Input material: peripheral blood or thyroid tissue (not recorded which). V is TRBV12-3 or TRBV12-4 and J is TRBJ2-6; D not resolved. The CDR3: CASSLDTGANVLTF. DNA for the CDR3: TGTGCCAGCAGTTTAGATACTGGGGCCAACGTCCTGACTTTC.